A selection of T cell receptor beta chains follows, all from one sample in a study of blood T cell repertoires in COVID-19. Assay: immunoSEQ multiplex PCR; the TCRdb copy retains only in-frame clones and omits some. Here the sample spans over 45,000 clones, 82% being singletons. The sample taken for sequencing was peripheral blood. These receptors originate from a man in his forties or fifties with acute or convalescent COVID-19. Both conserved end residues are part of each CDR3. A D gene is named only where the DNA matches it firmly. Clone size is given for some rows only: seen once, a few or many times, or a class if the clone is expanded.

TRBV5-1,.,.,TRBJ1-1,TGCGCCAGCAGCTTGGACAGGGTGTTGGACACTGAAGCTTTCTTT,CASSLDRVLDTEAFF
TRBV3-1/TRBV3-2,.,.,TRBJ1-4,TGTGCCAGCAGCCAATTGGTGACAGAGCATGAAAAACTGTTTTTT,CASSQLVTEHEKLFF
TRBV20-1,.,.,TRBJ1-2,TGCAGTGCTAGTTTTATGGGGACTCTCGGCTACACCTTC,CSASFMGTLGYTF
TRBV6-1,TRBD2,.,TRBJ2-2,TGTGCCAGCAGTGTTTTCGTCTGGCTAGCGGGGTCCACCGGGGAGCTGTTTTTT,CASSVFVWLAGSTGELFF
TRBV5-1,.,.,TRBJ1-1,TGCGCCAGCAGCTTGTACGGTTACACTGAAGCTTTCTTT,CASSLYGYTEAFF
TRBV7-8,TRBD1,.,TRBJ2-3,TGTGCCAGCAGCCGAGGGACAGCGAGCACAGATACGCAGTATTTT,CASSRGTASTDTQYF
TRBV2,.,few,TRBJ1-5,TGTGCCAGCAGTGAATCTGAGGTTAGCAATCAGCCCCAGCATTTT,CASSESEVSNQPQHF
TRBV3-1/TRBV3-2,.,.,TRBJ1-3,TGTGCCAGCAGCCAAGACTCAAACACCATATATTTT,CASSQDSNTIYF
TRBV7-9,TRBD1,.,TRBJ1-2,TGTGCCAGCAGCTTAGGGGACAGCCCTTATGGCTACACCTTC,CASSLGDSPYGYTF
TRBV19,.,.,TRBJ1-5,TGTGCCAGTAGCCACAGGATTTTATGGCCCCAGCATTTT,CASSHRILWPQHF
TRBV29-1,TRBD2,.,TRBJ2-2,TGCAGCGCCGGGACTAGCGCATTGAACACCGGGGAGCTGTTTTTT,CSAGTSALNTGELFF
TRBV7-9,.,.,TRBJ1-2,TGTGCCAGCAGCTTAAATGCGGGGGCGAGACCTAACTATGGCTACACCTTC,CASSLNAGARPNYGYTF
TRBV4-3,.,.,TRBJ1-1,TGCGCCAGCAGCTTTAGCCGCGGAGGGACTGAAGCTTTCTTT,CASSFSRGGTEAFF
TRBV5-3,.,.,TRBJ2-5,TGTGCCAGAAGACCCTCGACAGTACAAGAGACCCAGTACTTC,CARRPSTVQETQYF
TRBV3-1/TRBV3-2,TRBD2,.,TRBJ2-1,TGTGCCAGCAGCCAACGTTTAGCGGGGGTTTACAATGAGCAGTTCTTC,CASSQRLAGVYNEQFF
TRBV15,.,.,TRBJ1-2,TGTGCCACCAGCAGAGTCAGGGGACCCGCCTATGGCTACACCTTC,CATSRVRGPAYGYTF
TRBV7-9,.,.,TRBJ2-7,TGTGCCAGCAGCTTATCCGGGACTGGGGAGCAGTACTTC,CASSLSGTGEQYF
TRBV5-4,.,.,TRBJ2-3,TGTGCCAGCAGCTTGCAGACTTCGAGCACAGATACGCAGTATTTT,CASSLQTSSTDTQYF
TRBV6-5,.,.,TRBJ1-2,TGTGCCAGCAGTTACGTAAGGGAGGGGAACTATGGCTACACCTTC,CASSYVREGNYGYTF
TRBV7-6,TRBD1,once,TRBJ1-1,TGTGCCAGCAGCCCACGGACAGGGGGCATCACTGAAGCTTTCTTT,CASSPRTGGITEAFF
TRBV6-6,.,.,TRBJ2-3,TGTGCCAGCAGGAACACAGCACCCATGACAGATACGCAGTATTTT,CASRNTAPMTDTQYF
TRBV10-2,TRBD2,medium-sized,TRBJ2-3,TGCGCCAGCAGCCCCAGCGGGGGGCCAGATACGCAGTATTTT,CASSPSGGPDTQYF
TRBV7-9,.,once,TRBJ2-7,TGTGCCAGCAGCTTAGGAGGCCCGAGCTCCTACGAGCAGTACTTC,CASSLGGPSSYEQYF
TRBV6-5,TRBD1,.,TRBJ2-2,TGTGCCAGCAGTCCGGACAGGGTAACCGGGGAGCTGTTTTTT,CASSPDRVTGELFF
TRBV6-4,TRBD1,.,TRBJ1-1,TGTGCCAGCAGCCCCGACAGGGTTAACACTGAAGCTTTCTTT,CASSPDRVNTEAFF
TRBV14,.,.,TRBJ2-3,TGTGCCAGCAGCCAAGCCACAGGGACACTTACGCAGTATTTT,CASSQATGTLTQYF